A selection of T cell receptor beta chains follows, all from one sample in a study of OX40 agonist ivuxolimab in advanced cancers. Some clones are missing from TCRdb's copy, which holds only in-frame ones; the method was immunoSEQ multiplex PCR. The repertoire holds around 68,000 clones, with around 87% as singletons. Sample: CD4+ or CD8+ T cells sorted from blood, taken in a trial of the OX40 agonist ivuxolimab. These receptors all stem from an adult with an advanced solid tumor such as melanoma, head and neck, liver or kidney cancer. Each CDR3 is given with its conserved first and last residue. The D gene is left open where the match is weak. A row's size may be missing; if present it is once, few, many or a size class.

abundance	d_gene	v_gene	j_gene	len	CDR3aa	CDR3nt
NA	TRBD2	TRBV7-7	TRBJ2-7	15	CASSPQTGTSYEQYF	TGTGCCTCATCCCCGCAGACCGGGACTAGCTACGAGCAGTACTTC
NA	TRBD2	TRBV30	TRBJ2-1	14	CAWDPGLAHNEQFF	TGTGCCTGGGACCCGGGACTAGCCCACAATGAGCAGTTCTTC
once	NA	TRBV7-2	TRBJ2-1	12	CASSDPYNEQFF	TGTGCCAGCAGCGACCCTTACAATGAGCAGTTCTTC
NA	NA	TRBV11-2	TRBJ2-1	13	CASSPRTLSEQFF	TGTGCCAGCAGCCCCCGCACGCTTTCGGAGCAGTTCTTC
NA	NA	TRBV6-1	TRBJ1-2	15	CASRPPGQLNYGYTF	TGTGCCAGCAGACCCCCGGGACAATTGAACTATGGCTACACCTTC
NA	TRBD2	TRBV5-1	TRBJ2-1	15	CASSLIAGEGNEQFF	TGCGCCAGCAGCTTGATAGCGGGAGAGGGGAATGAGCAGTTCTTC
NA	NA	TRBV5-1	TRBJ2-2	14	CASSLPGDTGELFF	TGCGCCAGCAGCTTGCCGGGGGACACCGGGGAGCTGTTTTTT
NA	NA	TRBV7-9	TRBJ1-2	15	CASSLVSGSNYGYTF	TGTGCCAGCAGCTTAGTCTCCGGCAGTAACTATGGCTACACCTTC
once	NA	TRBV7-3	TRBJ2-3	14	CASSFWGATDTQYF	TGTGCCAGCAGCTTTTGGGGGGCTACAGATACGCAGTATTTT
NA	NA	TRBV30	TRBJ1-2	14	CAWSVQGLRVGYTF	TGTGCCTGGAGTGTACAGGGCCTTAGGGTTGGCTACACCTTC
NA	NA	TRBV6-6	TRBJ1-5	15	CASSYSEYSNQPQHF	TGTGCCAGCAGTTACTCGGAGTATAGCAATCAGCCCCAGCATTTT
NA	NA	TRBV19	TRBJ1-1	14	CASKSEGLNTEAFF	TGTGCCAGTAAGTCGGAGGGGTTGAACACTGAAGCTTTCTTT
NA	TRBD1	TRBV19	TRBJ2-5	15	CASSGGQAPFETQYF	TGTGCCAGTAGCGGGGGACAGGCGCCCTTCGAGACCCAGTACTTC
NA	NA	TRBV11-2	TRBJ1-2	13	CASSLTDSQGYTF	TGTGCCAGCAGCTTGACCGATTCGCAAGGCTACACCTTC
NA	TRBD1	TRBV5-1	TRBJ1-1	13	CASSDRGGTEAFF	TGCGCCAGCAGCGACAGGGGGGGTACTGAAGCTTTCTTT
NA	TRBD1	TRBV18	TRBJ2-7	14	CASSPPGQPYEQYF	TGTGCCAGCTCACCACCGGGACAGCCATACGAGCAGTACTTC
NA	NA	TRBV25-1	TRBJ1-2	15	CASSESPPDNYGYTF	TGTGCCAGCAGTGAATCTCCTCCTGATAACTATGGCTACACCTTC
once	TRBD1	TRBV5-8	TRBJ2-1	17	CASTPGAGGIQANEQFF	TGTGCCAGCACCCCTGGGGCAGGGGGAATTCAAGCGAATGAGCAGTTCTTC
NA	TRBD1	TRBV12-5	TRBJ1-5	17	CASGTGTGGAGNQPQHF	TGTGCTAGTGGAACCGGGACAGGGGGCGCCGGTAATCAGCCCCAGCATTTT
NA	NA	TRBV25-1	TRBJ1-2	13	CASSDGSDYGYTF	TGTGCCAGCAGTGACGGCTCGGACTATGGCTACACCTTC
NA	TRBD2	TRBV7-9	TRBJ2-1	16	CASSFSLGGVPNEQFF	TGTGCCAGCAGTTTCTCTTTGGGGGGGGTCCCCAATGAGCAGTTCTTC
NA	TRBD1	TRBV28	TRBJ1-2	13	CASSSGQGYGYTF	TGTGCCAGCAGTTCGGGACAGGGGTATGGCTACACCTTC
NA	NA	TRBV5-6	TRBJ2-7	12	CASSLLLGEQYF	TGTGCCAGCAGCTTGCTCCTCGGCGAGCAGTACTTC
NA	TRBD2	TRBV5-1	TRBJ2-1	15	CASTLLAGTNNEQFF	TGCGCCAGCACCCTACTAGCGGGCACCAACAATGAGCAGTTCTTC
NA	NA	TRBV30	TRBJ1-4	14	CAWRRPFGGEKLFF	TGTGCCTGGAGGAGGCCCTTCGGCGGGGAAAAACTGTTTTTT
NA	TRBD1	TRBV2	TRBJ1-5	14	CASGTAYSNQPQHF	TGTGCCAGCGGGACAGCTTATAGCAATCAGCCCCAGCATTTT
NA	NA	TRBV7-3	TRBJ1-2	15	CASSLWGAPLEGYTF	TGTGCCAGCAGCTTATGGGGGGCCCCCTTGGAGGGCTACACCTTC
NA	TRBD1	TRBV27	TRBJ1-1	14	CASSLWEGATEAFF	TGTGCCAGCAGTTTATGGGAGGGGGCCACTGAAGCTTTCTTT
NA	TRBD1	TRBV25-1	TRBJ2-7	15	CASSESGTGADEQYF	TGTGCCAGCAGTGAATCCGGGACAGGGGCGGACGAGCAGTACTTC
NA	NA	TRBV5-8	TRBJ1-1	14	CASSSGRVNTEAFF	TGTGCCAGCAGCTCGGGACGGGTGAACACTGAAGCTTTCTTT
NA	TRBD1	TRBV5-1	TRBJ2-7	17	CASSPSDRALLSYEQYF	TGCGCCAGCAGCCCGTCGGACAGGGCTCTACTTTCCTACGAGCAGTACTTC
NA	NA	TRBV25-1	TRBJ2-7	14	CASSEDGGSYEQYF	TGTGCCAGCAGTGAAGACGGGGGCTCCTACGAGCAGTACTTC
few	TRBD2	TRBV18	TRBJ2-2	16	CASSRASGGRTGELFF	TGTGCCAGCTCAAGAGCTAGCGGGGGTCGTACCGGGGAGCTGTTTTTT
NA	NA	TRBV7-9	TRBJ1-1	13	CASSSQGNTEAFF	TGTGCCAGCAGCTCGCAGGGGAACACTGAAGCTTTCTTT
NA	TRBD2	TRBV27	TRBJ2-7	15	CASSGTRRSSYEQYF	TGTGCCAGCAGCGGGACTAGGAGGAGCTCCTACGAGCAGTACTTC
NA	NA	TRBV28	TRBJ2-5	14	CASRSGVLMETQYF	TGTGCCAGCCGAAGTGGGGTTCTGATGGAGACCCAGTACTTC
NA	TRBD1	TRBV6-1	TRBJ1-5	15	CASLDRGNSNQPQHF	TGTGCCAGCCTGGACAGGGGCAATAGCAATCAGCCCCAGCATTTT
NA	NA	TRBV5-1	TRBJ2-7	14	CASSLVAGSYEQYF	TGCGCCAGCAGCTTGGTTGCGGGAAGCTACGAGCAGTACTTC
NA	NA	TRBV12-5	TRBJ1-1	13	CASGITVNTEAFF	TGTGCTAGTGGTATCACGGTGAACACTGAAGCTTTCTTT
few	NA	TRBV9	TRBJ2-3	15	CASSANSGGPDTQYF	TGTGCCAGCAGCGCTAACTCGGGGGGCCCGGATACGCAGTATTTT
NA	TRBD1	TRBV5-4	TRBJ2-7	13	CASSLDRGYEQYF	TGTGCCAGCAGCTTGGACAGGGGCTACGAGCAGTACTTC